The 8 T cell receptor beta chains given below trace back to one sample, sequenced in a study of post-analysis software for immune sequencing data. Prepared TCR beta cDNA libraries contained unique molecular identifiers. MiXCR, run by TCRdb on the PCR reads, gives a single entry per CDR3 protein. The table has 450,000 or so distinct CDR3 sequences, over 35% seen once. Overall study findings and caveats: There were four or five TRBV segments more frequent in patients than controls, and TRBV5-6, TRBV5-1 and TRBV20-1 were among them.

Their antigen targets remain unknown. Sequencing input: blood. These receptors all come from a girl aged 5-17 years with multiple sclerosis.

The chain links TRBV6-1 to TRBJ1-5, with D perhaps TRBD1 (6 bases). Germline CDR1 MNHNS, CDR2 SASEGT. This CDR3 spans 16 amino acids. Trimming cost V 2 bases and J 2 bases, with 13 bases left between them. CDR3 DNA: TGTGCCAGCAGTGAATGGCGGGGGGGCCGCAATCAGCCCCAGCATTTT. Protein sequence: CASSEWRGGRNQPQHF.

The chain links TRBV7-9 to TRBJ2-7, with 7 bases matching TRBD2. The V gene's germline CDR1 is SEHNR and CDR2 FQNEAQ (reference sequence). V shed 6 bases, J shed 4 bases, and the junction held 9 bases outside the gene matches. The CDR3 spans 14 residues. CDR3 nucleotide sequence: TGTGCCAGCAGGTTTGAGGGCGGGGGTTACGAGCAGTACTTC. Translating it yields CASRFEGGGYEQYF.

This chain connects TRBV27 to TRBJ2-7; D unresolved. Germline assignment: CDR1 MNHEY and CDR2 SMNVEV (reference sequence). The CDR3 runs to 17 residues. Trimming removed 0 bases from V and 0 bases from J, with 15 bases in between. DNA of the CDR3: TGTGCCAGCAGTTTATCAGGTCTGACTTCCAACTCCTACGAGCAGTACTTC. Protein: CASSLSGLTSNSYEQYF.

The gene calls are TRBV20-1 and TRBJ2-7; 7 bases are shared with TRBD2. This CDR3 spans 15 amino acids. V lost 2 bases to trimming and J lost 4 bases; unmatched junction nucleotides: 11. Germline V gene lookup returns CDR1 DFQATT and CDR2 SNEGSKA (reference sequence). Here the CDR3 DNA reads TGCAGTGCTAGACCCCGGTTGGGCGGGAGTTACGAGCAGTACTTC. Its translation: CSARPRLGGSYEQYF.

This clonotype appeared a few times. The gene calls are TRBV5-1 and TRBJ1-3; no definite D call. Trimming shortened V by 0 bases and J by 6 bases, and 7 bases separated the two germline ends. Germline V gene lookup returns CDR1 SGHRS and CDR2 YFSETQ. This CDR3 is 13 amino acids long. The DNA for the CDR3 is TGCGCCAGCAGCTTGGATTCCCAAAACACCATATATTTT. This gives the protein CASSLDSQNTIYF.

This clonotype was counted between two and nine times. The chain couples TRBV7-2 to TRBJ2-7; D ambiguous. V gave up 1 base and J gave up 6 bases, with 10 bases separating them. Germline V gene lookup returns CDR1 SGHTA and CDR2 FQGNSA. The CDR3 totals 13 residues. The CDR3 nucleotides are TGTGCCAGCAGCTTAGTAGGGTATCGCGAGCAGTACTTC. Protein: CASSLVGYREQYF.

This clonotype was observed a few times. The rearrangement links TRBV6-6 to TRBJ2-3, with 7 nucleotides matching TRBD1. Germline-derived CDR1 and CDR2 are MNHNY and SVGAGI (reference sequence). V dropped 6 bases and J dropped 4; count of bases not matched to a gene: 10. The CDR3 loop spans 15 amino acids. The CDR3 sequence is CASRQQGISPDTQYF. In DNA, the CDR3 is TGTGCCAGCAGGCAACAGGGGATTTCCCCAGATACGCAGTATTTT.

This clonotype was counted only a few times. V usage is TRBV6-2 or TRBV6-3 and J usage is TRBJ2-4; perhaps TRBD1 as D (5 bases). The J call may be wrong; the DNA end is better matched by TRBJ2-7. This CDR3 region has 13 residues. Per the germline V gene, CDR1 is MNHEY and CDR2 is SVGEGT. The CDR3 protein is CASTGQLGDEQYF. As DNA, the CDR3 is TGTGCCAGTACTGGACAACTCGGAGACGAGCAGTACTTC.